These T cell receptor beta chains were read from a single sample in a study of blood T cell repertoires in COVID-19. Sequencing was performed with immunoSEQ multiplex PCR; in TCRdb, only in-frame clones are kept and a portion is missing. Among 70,000 to 100,000 clones, 70% to 90% were seen once, and the ten largest hold about 2.7%. The sequencing sample was made of peripheral blood. These receptors originate from a woman of 80 years or more with acute or convalescent COVID-19. Each CDR3 is given with its conserved first and last residue. Fields, in order: D gene, J gene, V gene, clone size, CDR3 protein, CDR3 DNA. A D gene is named only where the DNA matches it firmly. The listing skips clone size in some rows; elsewhere it reads once, few, many or a size class.

NA TRBJ2-6 TRBV6-5 NA CASSYSRGSGANVLTF TGTGCCAGCAGTTACAGTAGGGGCTCTGGGGCCAACGTCCTGACTTTC
NA TRBJ2-7 TRBV20-1 NA CSAARVYEQYF TGCAGTGCTGCCAGGGTTTACGAGCAGTACTTC
TRBD1 TRBJ1-5 TRBV23-1 NA CASSPLTGIRSNQPQHF TGCGCCAGCAGTCCGTTGACAGGGATAAGATCCAATCAGCCCCAGCATTTT
TRBD1 TRBJ1-1 TRBV2 NA CASSDRTGAFMNTEAFF TGTGCCAGCAGTGACCGGACAGGGGCCTTCATGAACACTGAAGCTTTCTTT
NA TRBJ1-5 TRBV5-6 NA CASSLGVGEDQPQHF TGTGCCAGCAGCTTGGGGGTAGGGGAGGATCAGCCCCAGCATTTT
TRBD2 TRBJ2-3 TRBV28 NA CASSPSGSYEDTQYF TGTGCCAGCAGTCCTAGCGGGAGCTACGAAGATACGCAGTATTTT
TRBD1 TRBJ2-7 TRBV6-5 NA CASRGTGPSSYEQYF TGTGCCAGCAGGGGGACAGGGCCGAGCTCCTACGAGCAGTACTTC
NA TRBJ2-7 TRBV7-3 NA CASSPLGPPGEQYF TGTGCCAGCAGCCCACTTGGACCCCCGGGGGAGCAGTACTTC
NA TRBJ2-3 TRBV7-6 NA CASSPLAASTDTQYF TGTGCCAGCAGCCCTTTAGCGGCTAGCACAGATACGCAGTATTTT
NA TRBJ2-7 TRBV28 NA CASRRQDISYEQYF TGTGCCAGTCGGCGACAGGATATCTCCTACGAGCAGTACTTC
NA TRBJ2-1 TRBV7-3 NA CASSPRGSGSNEQFF TGTGCCAGCAGCCCCCGAGGTAGCGGAAGCAATGAGCAGTTCTTC
NA TRBJ2-1 TRBV18 NA CASSSPSRTAGDEQFF TGTGCCAGCTCATCCCCCTCCCGGACAGCCGGGGATGAGCAGTTCTTC
NA TRBJ1-2 TRBV25-1 NA CASSEGGAIYGYTF TGTGCCAGCAGTGAAGGAGGGGCGATCTATGGCTACACCTTC
TRBD1 TRBJ1-2 TRBV30 NA CGGQGNYGYTF TGTGGGGGACAGGGAAACTATGGCTACACCTTC
TRBD1 TRBJ1-1 TRBV9 NA CASSGPTGGEAFF TGTGCCAGCAGCGGACCGACAGGGGGCGAAGCTTTCTTT
TRBD1 TRBJ1-2 TRBV2 once CASIEGTGNNPKAYGYTF TGTGCCAGCATCGAAGGGACAGGGAATAACCCTAAGGCCTATGGCTACACCTTC
NA TRBJ2-3 TRBV7-5 NA CARSLDVYMPLPPDTQYF TGTGCCAGAAGCTTAGACGTATATATGCCACTTCCCCCAGATACGCAGTATTTT
TRBD2 TRBJ2-7 TRBV7-2 NA CASSLLSSGRYLYEQYF TGTGCCAGCAGCTTACTAAGTAGCGGGAGATACCTTTACGAGCAGTACTTC
NA TRBJ2-1 TRBV7-2 NA CASSLEFSSNEQFF TGTGCCAGCAGCTTAGAATTTAGTAGTAATGAGCAGTTCTTC
NA TRBJ1-4 TRBV27 NA CASSRRTAFAMNEKLFF TGTGCCAGCAGTCGACGGACAGCATTCGCCATGAATGAAAAACTGTTTTTT
NA TRBJ2-2 TRBV5-5 once CASSLGPTDTGELFF TGTGCCAGCAGCTTAGGACCGACAGACACCGGGGAGCTGTTTTTT
NA TRBJ1-2 TRBV12-2 NA CASRPGGRNYGYTF TGTGCAAGTCGCCCGGGGGGACGGAACTATGGCTACACCTTC
NA TRBJ2-7 TRBV15 few CATSDGSSYEQYF TGTGCCACCAGCGACGGGTCCTCCTACGAGCAGTACTTC
NA TRBJ1-1 TRBV7-8 once CASSLAQLNTEAFF TGTGCCAGCAGCTTAGCACAGCTGAACACTGAAGCTTTCTTT
TRBD1 TRBJ1-3 TRBV9 NA CASSVGVQGAGNTIYF TGTGCCAGCAGCGTAGGGGTCCAGGGGGCCGGAAACACCATATATTTT
NA TRBJ2-5 TRBV7-6 NA CASSWGAQETQYF TGTGCCAGCAGCTGGGGAGCGCAAGAGACCCAGTACTTC
TRBD1 TRBJ1-2 TRBV6-1 NA CASSEGTGVYGYTF TGTGCCAGCAGTGAAGGGACAGGGGTCTATGGCTACACCTTC
TRBD2 TRBJ2-2 TRBV19 NA CASSQIAGGPGGELFF TGTGCCAGTAGTCAAATAGCGGGAGGGCCCGGCGGGGAGCTGTTTTTT
NA TRBJ1-1 TRBV5-1 few CASSFLTGFSTEAFF TGCGCCAGCAGCTTCCTCACAGGGTTCAGCACTGAAGCTTTCTTT
NA TRBJ1-5 TRBV7-9 NA CASSVANLGRGGNQPQHF TGTGCCAGCAGCGTAGCGAACCTCGGGAGGGGGGGCAATCAGCCCCAGCATTTT
TRBD1 TRBJ2-3 TRBV19 NA CASSTQGQPGALDTQYF TGTGCCAGTAGTACCCAGGGACAGCCCGGGGCCCTAGATACGCAGTATTTT
NA TRBJ1-1 TRBV19 NA CASNRGGNTEAFF TGTGCCAGTAACCGGGGAGGAAACACTGAAGCTTTCTTT
NA TRBJ2-7 TRBV7-9 NA CASSLQYEQYF TGTGCCAGCAGCTTACAGTACGAGCAGTACTTC
TRBD1 TRBJ1-5 TRBV4-1 once CASSQEGGQPTANQPQHF TGCGCCAGCAGCCAAGAAGGGGGACAGCCTACAGCCAATCAGCCCCAGCATTTT
TRBD1 TRBJ1-2 TRBV5-1 once CASSYGTGNYGYTF TGCGCCAGCAGCTACGGGACAGGGAACTATGGCTACACCTTC
TRBD1 TRBJ2-5 TRBV7-2 NA CASSPRQGVQETQYF TGTGCCAGCAGTCCAAGACAGGGAGTCCAAGAGACCCAGTACTTC
NA TRBJ1-1 TRBV9 once CASSVGNLGGNTEAFF TGTGCCAGCAGCGTAGGAAATTTAGGGGGTAACACTGAAGCTTTCTTT
NA TRBJ2-1 TRBV5-1 few CASSPIYGSHNEQFF TGCGCCAGCAGCCCCATTTACGGGAGCCACAATGAGCAGTTCTTC
NA TRBJ2-1 TRBV6-5 few CASKQGIVYEQFF TGTGCCAGCAAACAGGGTATTGTCTATGAGCAGTTCTTC
NA TRBJ1-1 TRBV7-9 once CASSSSTEAFF TGTGCCAGCAGCTCGTCCACTGAAGCTTTCTTT
NA TRBJ1-3 TRBV5-1 NA CASSLERVISGNTIYF TGCGCCAGCAGCTTGGAGAGGGTGATCTCTGGAAACACCATATATTTT
NA TRBJ1-2 TRBV2 NA CASSLYIDYGYTF TGTGCCAGCTCTCTTTATATTGACTATGGCTACACCTTC
NA TRBJ1-5 TRBV6-5 NA CASSYQPGQPQHF TGTGCCAGCAGTTATCAACCAGGACAGCCCCAGCATTTT
NA TRBJ2-6 TRBV28 NA CASKIGAMTGANVLTF TGTGCCAGCAAAATAGGGGCTATGACTGGGGCCAACGTCCTGACTTTC
NA TRBJ1-5 TRBV28 NA CASSPTGRGRNQPQHF TGTGCCAGCAGTCCCACAGGCAGGGGCCGAAATCAGCCCCAGCATTTT
NA TRBJ2-1 TRBV18 NA CASSSTQGYNEQFF TGTGCCAGCTCATCTACACAGGGCTACAATGAGCAGTTCTTC
TRBD2 TRBJ2-1 TRBV7-3 NA CASSEAGGRYNEQFF TGTGCCAGCAGCGAAGCGGGGGGGCGGTACAATGAGCAGTTCTTC
NA TRBJ1-5 TRBV30 NA CAWSQGGGNQPQHF TGTGCCTGGAGCCAAGGGGGTGGCAATCAGCCCCAGCATTTT
NA TRBJ2-5 TRBV2 NA CASSDGRVQETQYF TGTGCCAGCAGTGATGGCAGGGTTCAAGAGACCCAGTACTTC
NA TRBJ1-3 TRBV5-1 NA CASSLTQGSGNTIYF TGCGCCAGCAGCTTGACCCAGGGATCTGGAAACACCATATATTTT
NA TRBJ2-1 TRBV20-1 few CSASRQGQGNEQFF TGCAGTGCTAGTAGGCAGGGGCAAGGCAATGAGCAGTTCTTC
TRBD1 TRBJ1-2 TRBV9 NA CASSPQGQGYGHGYTF TGTGCCAGCAGCCCCCAGGGACAGGGGTATGGTCATGGCTACACCTTC